Shown below are 22 T cell receptor beta chains from a single sample sequenced in a study of CD8 T cells in ankylosing spondylitis. MiXCR, applied by TCRdb to the 5' RACE reads, yields one record per CDR3 protein. The table records over 200,000 distinct CDR3 sequences, over 9.5% of them present only once. Sequencing input: blood, either unsorted or a sorted T cell fraction (not recorded which). Receptors were obtained from a male donor with ankylosing spondylitis or in good health (not recorded which).

This clonotype was detected ten times or more. The chain combines TRBV18 with TRBJ2-1, with 7 bases aligning to TRBD1. The CDR3 runs to 15 residues. Germline V gene sequence: CDR1 KGHSH, CDR2 LQKENI. V dropped 6 bases and J dropped 4; count of bases not matched to a gene: 9. The chain's CDR3 is CASSQQGIMYNEQFF. For the CDR3, the DNA is TGTGCCAGCTCCCAACAGGGGATCATGTACAATGAGCAGTTCTTC.

This clonotype was seen repeatedly, ten times or more. The rearrangement links TRBV29-1 to TRBJ1-6; 7 nucleotides line up with TRBD1. This CDR3 is built from 13 residues. The V gene end was trimmed by 7 bases and the J gene end by 7 bases; junction bases not matched to a gene: 7. Germline CDR1 is SQVTM and CDR2 is ANQGSEA. CDR3: CSARAGGNSPLHF. CDR3 coding DNA: TGCAGCGCAAGGGCAGGGGGGAATTCACCCCTCCACTTT.

The J gene is TRBJ2-1, the V gene TRBV6-1; 11 positions agree with TRBD2. V lost 6 bases and J lost 8; bases outside the gene matches: 9. The CDR3 runs to 15 residues. Germline lookup yields CDR1 MNHNS and CDR2 SASEGT. DNA for the CDR3: TGTGCCAGCAGACCCGGGACTAGCGGCTTGGATGAGCAGTTCTTC. It yields the protein CASRPGTSGLDEQFF.

This clonotype was detected many times. This CDR3 is CASSLDLRGNQPQHF. The CDR3 region has the DNA TGTGCCAGCAGCTTGGACCTAAGGGGCAATCAGCCCCAGCATTTT. This rearrangement joins TRBV5-5 to TRBJ1-5; unclear D gene. The CDR3 loop spans 15 amino acids. V gave up 0 bases and J gave up 2 bases, with 9 bases separating them. Germline loops: CDR1 SGHKS, CDR2 YYEKEE (reference sequence).

This chain connects TRBV9 to TRBJ2-3; 10 positions agree with TRBD1. The junction had 4 bases not matched to a gene; V was cut back by 3 bases and J by 3 bases. Germline-derived CDR1 and CDR2 are SGDLS and YYNGEE. The CDR3 is made up of 15 amino acids. CDR3 sequence reads: CASSGQGAFTDTQYF. The CDR3 DNA reads TGTGCCAGCAGCGGACAGGGGGCATTTACAGATACGCAGTATTTT.

The chain recombines TRBV20-1 with TRBJ1-2, with D perhaps matching TRBD1 (6 bases). CDR3 length equals 15 residues. CDR1 is DFQATT and CDR2 is SNEGSKA in the germline V gene (reference sequence). The ends were cut back, 4 bases at V and 0 bases at J, with 15 bases in the middle. CDR3 amino acids: CSATGGQGSNYGYTF. The CDR3 nucleotides are TGCAGTGCTACGGGGGGCCAAGGGTCTAACTATGGCTACACCTTC.

The sample holds many counts of this clonotype. CDR3 in DNA: TGCAGCGTTGCCTGGGAGATCGGGGAGCTGTTTTTT. Translating it yields CSVAWEIGELFF. The gene calls are TRBV29-1 and TRBJ2-2, with TRBD2 as a possible D gene (5 bases). The germline V and J ends were trimmed by 4 bases and 7 bases, with 10 bases remaining between them. Germline values: CDR1 SQVTM, CDR2 ANQGSEA. CDR3 size: 12 residues.

This clonotype was seen ten or more times. The V and J genes are TRBV5-1 and TRBJ2-5; 7 bases fit TRBD2. The CDR3 length is 15 residues. With V trimmed by 0 bases and J by 3 bases, 5 bases remained unmatched. Germline assignment: CDR1 SGHRS and CDR2 YFSETQ. The CDR3 coding sequence is TGCGCCAGCAGCTTGGTTTCTAGCGGTAAAGAGACCCAGTACTTC. Translated: CASSLVSSGKETQYF.

The chain recombines TRBV5-1 with TRBJ1-1; 7 bases match TRBD1. Germline V gene lookup returns CDR1 SGHRS and CDR2 YFSETQ. The ends lost 4 bases at V and 6 bases at J; junction bases unmatched: 12. This CDR3 has 15 residues. CDR3 in amino acids: CASSRDSSWVSEAFF. As DNA, the CDR3 is TGCGCCAGCAGCAGGGACAGTTCATGGGTCTCTGAAGCTTTCTTT.

The sample holds a few counts of this clonotype. This sequence joins TRBV20-1 and TRBJ2-3; 11 bases agree with TRBD2. V dropped 2 bases and J dropped 2; count of bases not matched to a gene: 6. CDR1 is DFQATT, CDR2 SNEGSKA, per germline (reference sequence). CDR3 size: 16 residues. The CDR3 spells CSARTLAGAFTDTQYF. CDR3 coding DNA: TGCAGTGCTAGAACACTAGCGGGGGCCTTCACAGATACGCAGTATTTT.

The V and J genes are TRBV5-1 and TRBJ2-5; 7 nucleotides line up with TRBD1. V lost 1 base to trimming and J lost 2 bases; unmatched junction nucleotides: 2. Germline CDR1 SGHRS, CDR2 YFSETQ. The CDR3 totals 14 residues. In DNA, the CDR3 is TGCGCCAGCAGCTTGACACAGGGGCAAGAGACCCAGTACTTC. Translating gives CASSLTQGQETQYF.

This clonotype showed up many times. The V and J genes are TRBV20-1 and TRBJ2-5; D not certain. Germline assignment: CDR1 DFQATT and CDR2 SNEGSKA (reference sequence). The length of the CDR3 is 12 residues. V dropped 1 base and J dropped 3 bases, with 6 bases sitting between them. The CDR3 bases are TGCAGTGCTAGAGTCACGGAAGAGACCCAGTACTTC. As protein: CSARVTEETQYF.

This clonotype was detected once. Its ends do not fully match the called genes, so a read error is possible. V usage is TRBV5-1 and J usage is TRBJ1-1; D not resolved. Looked up from germline, CDR1 is SGHRS and CDR2 is YFSETQ. The CDR3 runs to 14 residues. The CDR3 DNA sequence: TGCGCCAGCAGCTTGGGCAGAGCCAACACTGGAGCTTTCTTT. Translation: CASSLGRANTGAFF.

This clonotype was seen more than once but under ten times. V and J are TRBV5-1 and TRBJ2-5; D is possibly TRBD2 (5 bases). Germline V CDR1 and CDR2: SGHRS, YFSETQ. The length of the CDR3 is 13 residues. The V end was cut by 5 bases, the J end by 0 bases, with 8 bases between. CDR3 sequence reads: CASREGNQETQYF. The CDR3, as DNA: TGCGCCAGCAGAGAGGGAAACCAAGAGACCCAGTACTTC. Combining the CDR3 with reference TRBV5-1 and TRBJ2-5 gives the whole variable domain KAGVTQTPRYLIKTRGQQVTLSCSPISGHRSVSWYQQTPGQGLQFLFEYFSETQRNKGNFPGRFSGRQFSNSRSEMNVSTLELGDSALYLCASREGNQETQYFGPGTRLLVL.

This clonotype was seen a few times. This CDR3 is CSSRQGAAEAFF. The CDR3, as DNA: TGCAGTTCCCGACAGGGGGCTGCTGAAGCTTTCTTT. This chain connects TRBV20-1 to TRBJ1-1; 10 positions match TRBD1. CDR3 size: 12 residues. The junction had 6 bases not matched to a gene; V was cut back by 8 bases and J by 6 bases. Germline CDR1 DFQATT, CDR2 SNEGSKA (reference sequence).

This clonotype was seen at least ten times. The V call is TRBV15, the J call TRBJ1-5, with D perhaps matching TRBD1 (5 bases). This CDR3 spans 14 amino acids. Germline V gene data show CDR1 as LNHNV and CDR2 as YYDKDF (reference sequence). V was trimmed by 8 bases and J by 1 base, leaving 12 bases between them. The CDR3 region is CATEPGMSNQPQHF. DNA for the CDR3: TGTGCCACCGAACCAGGGATGAGCAATCAGCCCCAGCATTTT.

The table lists this clonotype with a few counts. V and J are TRBV30 and TRBJ2-1; no clear D gene. Germline CDR1 and CDR2: GTSNPN and SVGIG (reference sequence). V dropped 5 bases and J dropped 3 bases, with 17 bases sitting between them. CDR3 length: 15 residues. This CDR3 is CAWDFGDSSYNEQFF. For the CDR3, the DNA is TGTGCCTGGGACTTTGGGGATTCCAGCTACAATGAGCAGTTCTTC. The full variable domain, with the rest looked up from reference TRBV30 and TRBJ2-1, is SQTIHQWPATLVQPVGSPLSLECTVEGTSNPNLYWYRQAAGRGLQLLFYSVGIGQISSEVPQNLSASRPQDRQFILSSKKLLLSDSGFYLCAWDFGDSSYNEQFFGPGTRLTVL.

The sample holds many counts of this clonotype. The gene calls are TRBV10-3 and TRBJ2-7, with D tentatively TRBD1 (5 bases). Trimming cost V 10 bases and J 2 bases, with 18 bases left between them. The CDR3 length is 14 residues. Germline V gene lookup returns CDR1 ENHRY and CDR2 SYGVKD. The DNA of the CDR3 is TGTGCCACCCGCCCAGGGAAAAATGCCTACGAGCAGTACTTC. This sequence encodes CATRPGKNAYEQYF.

This clonotype was observed at least ten times. The rearrangement uses TRBV28 and TRBJ2-1; D is possibly TRBD1 (5 bases). Germline lookup yields CDR1 MDHEN and CDR2 SYDVKM. Trimming took off 7 bases at V and 0 bases at J, with 19 bases between the two ends. The CDR3 is 17 residues long. The CDR3 DNA follows: TGTGCCAGCACGCCCTATCCAAGACAGTCCTCCTACAATGAGCAGTTCTTC. This sequence encodes CASTPYPRQSSYNEQFF.

This clonotype was counted many times. This chain links TRBV5-1 with TRBJ2-7, with 10 bases matching TRBD1. V lost 7 bases, J lost 3 bases, and 1 base stayed unmatched. The germline gives CDR1 SGHRS, CDR2 YFSETQ. This CDR3 has 12 amino acids. CDR3: CASGTGVYEQYF. The CDR3 DNA sequence: TGCGCCAGCGGGACAGGGGTCTACGAGCAGTACTTC.

This clonotype occurred many times. The rearrangement uses TRBV3-1 and TRBJ2-3, with 9 bases matching TRBD2. The CDR3 spans 15 residues. V lost 0 bases to trimming and J lost 2 bases; unmatched junction nucleotides: 0. Germline loops: CDR1 LGHDT, CDR2 YNNKEL (reference sequence). CDR3 in amino acids: CASSQEGLATDTQYF. The CDR3 nucleotides are TGTGCCAGCAGCCAAGAGGGACTAGCCACAGATACGCAGTATTTT.

This clonotype has at least ten counts. The chain employs TRBV24-1 and TRBJ1-6, with D hard to call. V dropped 5 bases and J dropped 4 bases, with 5 bases sitting between them. Germline CDR1 and CDR2: KGHDR and SFDVKD. The CDR3 is made up of 13 amino acids. In nucleotides, the CDR3 is TGTGCCACCAGTGCCGAGTATAATTCACCCCTCCACTTT. This gives the protein CATSAEYNSPLHF.